The 10 T cell receptor beta chains below were found in one sample sequenced in a study of T cell changes during pregnancy in multiple sclerosis. TCRdb's copy holds only in-frame clones and misses some; the assay was immunoSEQ multiplex PCR. The sample lists 60,000 to 80,000 clones, about 88% occurring once. The sample here was peripheral blood, taken before pregnancy. Receptors originate from a female donor with multiple sclerosis, enrolled in a pregnancy study.

The V and J genes are TRBV7-2 and TRBJ1-6; D is unclear. The ends were cut back, 3 bases at V and 7 bases at J, with 4 bases in the middle. The CDR3 loop spans 12 amino acids. Germline V gives CDR1 SGHTA, CDR2 FQGNSA. The CDR3 sequence: CASSFQNSPLHF. The CDR3 DNA reads as TGTGCCAGCAGCTTCCAAAATTCACCCCTCCACTTT.

The chain couples TRBV10-3 to TRBJ1-5; D unclear. Trimming left V 4 bases short and J 1 base short, with 5 bases between. CDR3 length: 13 amino acids. Germline V gene lookup returns CDR1 ENHRY and CDR2 SYGVKD. For the CDR3, the DNA is TGTGCCATCAGTGTCTTAAGCAATCAGCCCCAGCATTTT. This sequence encodes CAISVLSNQPQHF.

The chain is built from TRBV27 and TRBJ2-3, with 7 bases that match TRBD2. This CDR3 comprises 14 residues. After removal of 6 bases from V and 2 bases from J, the junction contained 5 bases not matched to a gene. Germline CDR1 is MNHEY and CDR2 is SMNVEV (reference sequence). The chain's CDR3 is CASSFAGDTDTQYF. The CDR3 bases are TGTGCCAGCAGCTTCGCGGGGGACACAGATACGCAGTATTTT.

The chain links TRBV30 to TRBJ1-2; TRBD1 matches at 7 bases. CDR3 length: 14 amino acids. CDR1 is GTSNPN and CDR2 is SVGIG in the germline V gene (reference sequence). After removal of 1 base from V and 5 bases from J, the junction contained 7 bases not matched to a gene. The CDR3, as DNA: TGTGCCTGGAGTGGGCAGGGGGATAGGTATGGCTACACCTTC. Protein sequence: CAWSGQGDRYGYTF.

This clone was observed a single time. The chain links TRBV5-1 to TRBJ2-7; D may be TRBD1 (5 bases). Germline loops: CDR1 SGHRS, CDR2 YFSETQ. This CDR3 region has 14 residues. V lost 0 bases and J 1 base, leaving 8 bases between the germline ends. The CDR3 here is CASSLARQSYEQYF. CDR3 bases: TGCGCCAGCAGCTTGGCCCGACAGTCCTACGAGCAGTACTTC. Based on the CDR3 plus reference TRBV5-1 and TRBJ2-7, the full variable domain is KAGVTQTPRYLIKTRGQQVTLSCSPISGHRSVSWYQQTPGQGLQFLFEYFSETQRNKGNFPGRFSGRQFSNSRSEMNVSTLELGDSALYLCASSLARQSYEQYFGPGTRLTVT.

V usage is TRBV11-3 and J usage is TRBJ1-1; 7 bases match TRBD1. Germline assignment: CDR1 SGHNT and CDR2 YENEEA. CDR3 length: 13 residues. V lost 5 bases and J lost 3; bases outside the gene matches: 3. CDR3 sequence (DNA): TGTGCCAGCAGCCTCACAGGGGACACTGAAGCTTTCTTT. It encodes CASSLTGDTEAFF. Based on the CDR3 plus reference TRBV11-3 and TRBJ1-1, the full variable domain is EAGVVQSPRYKIIEKKQPVAFWCNPISGHNTLYWYLQNLGQGPELLIRYENEEAVDDSQLPKDRFSAERLKGVDSTLKIQPAELGDSAVYLCASSLTGDTEAFFGQGTRLTVV.

The chain recombines TRBV7-9 with TRBJ1-5, with D uncertain. The V and J ends lost 6 bases and 4 bases respectively, with 10 bases between them. This CDR3 has 13 residues. In germline, CDR1 is SEHNR, CDR2 FQNEAQ (reference sequence). CDR3 sequence reads: CASSWAMNQPQHF. In nucleotides, the CDR3 is TGTGCCAGCAGTTGGGCAATGAATCAGCCCCAGCATTTT.

This chain links TRBV4-2 with TRBJ2-2, with 15 bases fitting TRBD2. The trim removed 4 bases at V and 7 bases at J, leaving 13 bases unmatched. In germline, CDR1 is LGHNA, CDR2 YNFKEQ. This CDR3 has 19 residues. The DNA for the CDR3 is TGTGCCAGCAGCCCCCTACGGACTAGCGGGGGGGCCGAGAGCGGGGAGCTGTTTTTT. Amino acid sequence: CASSPLRTSGGAESGELFF.

The chain has TRBV9 and TRBJ1-1; 7 bases line up with TRBD1. This CDR3 comprises 16 residues. Germline V gene lookup returns CDR1 SGDLS and CDR2 YYNGEE. Trimming removed 2 bases from V and 1 base from J; junction bases left unmatched: 8. This chain's CDR3 is CASSVFPGQQNTEAFF. CDR3 DNA: TGTGCCAGCAGCGTTTTCCCGGGACAGCAGAACACTGAAGCTTTCTTT.

This chain uses TRBV25-1 with TRBJ2-5, with 7 bases matching TRBD2. J gave up 5 bases and V 1 base, and 7 bases lay outside the gene matches. Germline V lookup: CDR1 MGHDK, CDR2 SYGVNS. CDR3 length: 15 residues. The CDR3 DNA is TGTGCCAGCAGTGAATTGTCTAGCGGCCAGGAGACCCAGTACTTC. Its translation is CASSELSSGQETQYF.